Listed below are T cell receptor beta chains from one sample, sequenced in a study of prognosis after radiotherapy for stage I lung cancer. MiXCR, applied by TCRdb to the multiplex PCR reads, yields one record per CDR3 protein. The data hold 30,000 to 40,000 distinct CDR3 sequences, with 25% to 40% observed a single time. The sample in question was PBMCs, obtained before or after stereotactic body radiation therapy (not recorded which). These receptors were taken from a donor older than 45 with non-small cell lung cancer. Each CDR3 is given without its conserved first and last residue. The order of the fields is J gene, V gene, CDR3 protein.

>TRBJ2-1|TRBV28
ASTNAGAGGEQF
>TRBJ2-1|TRBV18
ASSPRAGGEQF
>TRBJ2-1|TRBV7-2
ASSLRWASGGREQF
>TRBJ2-2|TRBV5-1
ASSLALNSGELF
>TRBJ1-4|TRBV6-1
ASSTNRGLEEKLF
>TRBJ2-3|TRBV7-6
ASSPGQGYDTQY
>TRBJ1-1|TRBV29-1
SVDGETTEAF
>TRBJ1-6|TRBV6-1
ASSRGEGPLH
>TRBJ1-5|TRBV19
ASSMIGGHQNNQPQH
>TRBJ2-1|TRBV6-5
ASSYSNLGEGFDEQF
>TRBJ2-2|TRBV2
ASSRNEGGELF
>TRBJ2-1|TRBV20-1
SSLGVGFNEQF
>TRBJ2-7|TRBV28
ASSYNEAIAGERTYEQY
>TRBJ2-3|TRBV30
AWSVWAADTQY
>TRBJ1-4|TRBV4-1
ASSQDRSNEKLF
>TRBJ2-5|TRBV5-1
ASSPFKRTSGEETQY
>TRBJ2-5|TRBV5-1
ASSSGPGGPAETQY
>TRBJ2-7|TRBV6-8
ASSYRQGYEQY
>TRBJ2-1|TRBV3-1
ASSHPGSGNEQF
>TRBJ1-4|TRBV5-1
ASSLLTGSNEKLF
>TRBJ2-5|TRBV30
AWRGGKETQY
>TRBJ1-2|TRBV24-1
ATSDPGQNYGYT
>TRBJ2-7|TRBV12-3/TRBV12-4
ASSRTGGSNEQY
>TRBJ2-1|TRBV5-1
ASRFGATGDNEQF